This T cell receptor (beta chain) emerged from a study of cytomegalovirus exposure and HLA in healthy donors. General study points: At a 0.05 false discovery rate, a later analysis found over 15,000 TCR beta sequences to be associated with HLA alleles.

The CDR3 has 13 amino acids. The V and J ends lost 4 bases and 3 bases, in that order; junction bases with no gene match: 3. Germline CDR1 and CDR2: SGHNT and YYREEE (reference sequence). For this clone: Its antigen is not known.

PCR employed 60 Vbeta and 13 Jbeta primers. Authors' processing steps: Approximately 80 million unique TCR beta chains, some 9.9 million of them shared, were counted by a later analysis. Clones were read by immunoSEQ multiplex PCR, and TCRdb kept only the in-frame ones, dropping some. V and J calls and clone size are as listed in that table; D and trimming were resolved from the DNA. The sample lists approximately 150,000 clones; approximately 80% were seen once. The chain has TRBV5-4 and TRBJ1-2, with 7 bases identical to TRBD1. Sequencing input: PBMCs. The origin of this receptor is a woman aged 40 to 50 in good health and CMV-seropositive. This CDR3 is CASSRDRDYGYTF. The CDR3 DNA reads as TGTGCCAGCAGCCGTGACAGGGACTATGGCTACACCTTC.